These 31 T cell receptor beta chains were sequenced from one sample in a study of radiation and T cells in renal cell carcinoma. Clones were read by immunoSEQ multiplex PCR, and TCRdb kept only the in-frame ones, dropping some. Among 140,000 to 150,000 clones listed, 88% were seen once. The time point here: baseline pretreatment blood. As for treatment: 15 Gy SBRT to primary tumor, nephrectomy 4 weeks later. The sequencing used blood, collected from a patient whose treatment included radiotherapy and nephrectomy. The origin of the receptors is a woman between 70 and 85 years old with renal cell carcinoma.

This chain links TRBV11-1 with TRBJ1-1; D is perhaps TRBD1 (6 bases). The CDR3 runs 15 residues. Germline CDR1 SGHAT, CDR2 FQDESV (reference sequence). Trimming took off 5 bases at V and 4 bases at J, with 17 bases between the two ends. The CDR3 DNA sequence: TGTGCCAGCAGCACCCTAAATTCAGGGGCCACTGAAGCTTTCTTT. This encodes CASSTLNSGATEAFF.

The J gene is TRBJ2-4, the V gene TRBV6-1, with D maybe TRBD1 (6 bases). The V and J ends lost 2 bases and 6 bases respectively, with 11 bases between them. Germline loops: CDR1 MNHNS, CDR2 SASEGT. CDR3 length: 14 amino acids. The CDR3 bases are TGTGCCAGCAGTGAAAGGGCAGGGGTAAACATTCAGTACTTC. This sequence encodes CASSERAGVNIQYF.

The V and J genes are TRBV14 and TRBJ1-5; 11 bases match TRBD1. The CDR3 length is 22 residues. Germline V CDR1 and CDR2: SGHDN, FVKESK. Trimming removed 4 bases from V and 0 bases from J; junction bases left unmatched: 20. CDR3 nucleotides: TGTGCCAGCAGCCTTAAGTTGCCCCGGACAGGGGGCTCCTTATATAGCAATCAGCCCCAGCATTTT. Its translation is CASSLKLPRTGGSLYSNQPQHF.

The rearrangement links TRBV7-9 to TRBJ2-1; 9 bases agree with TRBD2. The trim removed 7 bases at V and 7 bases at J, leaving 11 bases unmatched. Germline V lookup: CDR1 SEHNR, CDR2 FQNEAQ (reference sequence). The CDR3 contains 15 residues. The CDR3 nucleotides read TGTGCCAGCACCGTTAGGGTAGCGGGGGAGAATGAGCAGTTCTTC. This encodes CASTVRVAGENEQFF.

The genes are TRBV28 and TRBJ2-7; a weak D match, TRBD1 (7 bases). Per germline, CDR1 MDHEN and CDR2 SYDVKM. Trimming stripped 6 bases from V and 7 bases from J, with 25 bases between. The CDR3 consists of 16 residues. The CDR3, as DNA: TGTGCCAGCAGCTTGTGGGGGGCAGGGGGACCTCGGGAGCAGTACTTC. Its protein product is CASSLWGAGGPREQYF.

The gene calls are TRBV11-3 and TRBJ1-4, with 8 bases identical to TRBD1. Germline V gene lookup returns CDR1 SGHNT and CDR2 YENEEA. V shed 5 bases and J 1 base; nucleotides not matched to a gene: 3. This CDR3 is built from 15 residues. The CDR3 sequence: CASSPGTGTNEKLFF. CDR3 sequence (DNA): TGTGCCAGCAGCCCTGGGACAGGAACTAATGAAAAACTGTTTTTT.

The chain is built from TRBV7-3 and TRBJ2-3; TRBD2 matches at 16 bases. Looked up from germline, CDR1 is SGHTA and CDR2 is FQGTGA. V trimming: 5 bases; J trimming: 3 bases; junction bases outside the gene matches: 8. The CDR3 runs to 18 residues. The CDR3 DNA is TGTGCCAGCAGCCCCACCGGGACTAGCGGGGGGGGGACAGATACGCAGTATTTT. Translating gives CASSPTGTSGGGTDTQYF. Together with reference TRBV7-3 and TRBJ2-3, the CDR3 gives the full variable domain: GAGVSQTPSNKVTEKGKYVELRCDPISGHTALYWYRQSLGQGPEFLIYFQGTGAADDSGLPNDRFFAVRPEGSVSTLKIQRTERGDSAVYLCASSPTGTSGGGTDTQYFGPGTRLTVL.

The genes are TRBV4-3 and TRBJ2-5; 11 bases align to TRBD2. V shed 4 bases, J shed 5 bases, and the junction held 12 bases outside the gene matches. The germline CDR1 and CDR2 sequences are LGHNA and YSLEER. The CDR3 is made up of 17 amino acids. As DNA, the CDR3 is TGCGCCAGCAGCCCCGGCCTTAGCGGGGGGGCAGGTGAGACCCAGTACTTC. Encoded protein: CASSPGLSGGAGETQYF.

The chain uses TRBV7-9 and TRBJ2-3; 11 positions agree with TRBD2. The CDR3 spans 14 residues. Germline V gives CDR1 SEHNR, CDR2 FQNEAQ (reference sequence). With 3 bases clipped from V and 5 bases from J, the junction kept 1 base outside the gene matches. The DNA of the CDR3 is TGTGCCAGCAGCTTGGGGACTAGCGGAGATACGCAGTATTTT. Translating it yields CASSLGTSGDTQYF.

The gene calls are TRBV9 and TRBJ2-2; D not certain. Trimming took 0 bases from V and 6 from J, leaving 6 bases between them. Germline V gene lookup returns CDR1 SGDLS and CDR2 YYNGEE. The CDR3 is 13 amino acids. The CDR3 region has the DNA TGTGCCAGCAGCGTAGGGGTAGCCGGGGAGCTGTTTTTT. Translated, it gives CASSVGVAGELFF.

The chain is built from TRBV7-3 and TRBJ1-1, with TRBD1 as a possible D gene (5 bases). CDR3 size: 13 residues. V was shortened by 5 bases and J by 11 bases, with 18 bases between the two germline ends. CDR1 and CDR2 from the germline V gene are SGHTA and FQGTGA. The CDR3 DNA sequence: TGTGCCAGCAGCCAACCCGGGACCAAGAACGCTTTCTTT. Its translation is CASSQPGTKNAFF.

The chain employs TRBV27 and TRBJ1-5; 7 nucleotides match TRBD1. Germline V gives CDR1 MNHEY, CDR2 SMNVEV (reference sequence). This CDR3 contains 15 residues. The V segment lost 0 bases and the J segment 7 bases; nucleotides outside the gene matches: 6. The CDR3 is CASSLSTGINQPQHF. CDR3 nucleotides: TGTGCCAGCAGTTTATCGACAGGGATTAACCAGCCCCAGCATTTT.

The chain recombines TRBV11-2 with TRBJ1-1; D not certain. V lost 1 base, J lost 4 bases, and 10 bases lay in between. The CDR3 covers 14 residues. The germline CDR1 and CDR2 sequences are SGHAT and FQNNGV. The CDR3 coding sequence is TGTGCCAGCAGCTTAGCGCTCGGTAGCACTGAAGCTTTCTTT. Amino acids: CASSLALGSTEAFF. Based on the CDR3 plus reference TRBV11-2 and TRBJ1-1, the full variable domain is EAGVAQSPRYKIIEKRQSVAFWCNPISGHATLYWYQQILGQGPKLLIQFQNNGVVDDSQLPKDRFSAERLKGVDSTLKIQPAKLEDSAVYLCASSLALGSTEAFFGQGTRLTVV.

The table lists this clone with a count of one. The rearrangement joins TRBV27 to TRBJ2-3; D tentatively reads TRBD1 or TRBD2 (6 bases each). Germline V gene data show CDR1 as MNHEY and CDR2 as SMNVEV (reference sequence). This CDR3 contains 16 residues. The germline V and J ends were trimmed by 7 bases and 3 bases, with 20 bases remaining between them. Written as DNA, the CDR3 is TGTGCCAGCACCTTTAGAGACGGGGGCTCTACAGATACGCAGTATTTT. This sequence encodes CASTFRDGGSTDTQYF.

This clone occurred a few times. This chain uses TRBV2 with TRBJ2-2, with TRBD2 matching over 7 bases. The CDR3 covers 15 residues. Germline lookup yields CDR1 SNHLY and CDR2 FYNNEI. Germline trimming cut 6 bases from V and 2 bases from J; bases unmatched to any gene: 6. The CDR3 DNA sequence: TGTGCCAGCAGCCTCCGGGACTACAACACCGGGGAGCTGTTTTTT. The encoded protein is CASSLRDYNTGELFF.

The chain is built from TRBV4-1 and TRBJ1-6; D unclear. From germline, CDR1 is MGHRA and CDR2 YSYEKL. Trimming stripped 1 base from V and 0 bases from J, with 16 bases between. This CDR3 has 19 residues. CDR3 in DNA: TGCGCCAGCAGCCAAGCAGGATTTGCCGCGAACTCCTATAATTCACCCCTCCACTTT. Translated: CASSQAGFAANSYNSPLHF.

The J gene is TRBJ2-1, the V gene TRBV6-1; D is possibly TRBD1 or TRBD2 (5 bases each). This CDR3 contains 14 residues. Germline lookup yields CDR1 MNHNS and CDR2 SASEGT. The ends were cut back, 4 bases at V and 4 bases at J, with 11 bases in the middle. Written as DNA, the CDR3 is TGTGCCAGCAGTGTCCGGGGCCCTTACAATGAGCAGTTCTTC. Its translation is CASSVRGPYNEQFF.

The CDR3 sequence is CASSYNYEQYF. The CDR3 DNA reads TGTGCCAGCAGTTACAACTACGAGCAGTACTTC. This chain links TRBV6-6 with TRBJ2-7; no clear D. The CDR3 totals 11 residues. The V end lost 2 bases, the J end lost 3 bases, and 2 bases lay between the germline ends. Germline V gives CDR1 MNHNY, CDR2 SVGAGI (reference sequence).

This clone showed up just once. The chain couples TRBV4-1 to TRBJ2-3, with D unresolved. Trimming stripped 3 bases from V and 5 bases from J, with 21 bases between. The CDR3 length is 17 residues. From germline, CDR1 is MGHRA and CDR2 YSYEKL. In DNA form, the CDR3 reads TGCGCCAGCAGCCACATCCCGGGTCCTCAGACCCAAGATACGCAGTATTTT. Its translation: CASSHIPGPQTQDTQYF.

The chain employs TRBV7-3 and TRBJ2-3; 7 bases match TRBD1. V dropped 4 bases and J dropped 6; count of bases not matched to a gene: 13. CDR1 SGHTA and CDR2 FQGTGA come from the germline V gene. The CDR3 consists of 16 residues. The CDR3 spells CASSSLTGLEADTQYF. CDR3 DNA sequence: TGTGCCAGCAGCTCGTTGACAGGGCTTGAGGCGGATACGCAGTATTTT.

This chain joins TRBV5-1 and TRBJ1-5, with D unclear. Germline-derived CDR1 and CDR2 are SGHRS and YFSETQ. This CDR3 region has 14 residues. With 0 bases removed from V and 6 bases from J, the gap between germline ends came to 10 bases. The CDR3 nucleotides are TGCGCCAGCAGCTTGGGAGGTGAGTCTCAGCCCCAGCATTTT. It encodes CASSLGGESQPQHF. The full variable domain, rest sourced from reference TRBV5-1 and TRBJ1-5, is KAGVTQTPRYLIKTRGQQVTLSCSPISGHRSVSWYQQTPGQGLQFLFEYFSETQRNKGNFPGRFSGRQFSNSRSEMNVSTLELGDSALYLCASSLGGESQPQHFGDGTRLSIL.

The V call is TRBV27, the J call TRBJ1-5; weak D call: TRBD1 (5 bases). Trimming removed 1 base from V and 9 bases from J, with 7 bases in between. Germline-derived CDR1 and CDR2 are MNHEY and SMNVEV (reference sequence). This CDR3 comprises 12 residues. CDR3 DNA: TGTGCCAGCAGTTTATTTGGGGGGCCCCAGCATTTT. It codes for CASSLFGGPQHF.

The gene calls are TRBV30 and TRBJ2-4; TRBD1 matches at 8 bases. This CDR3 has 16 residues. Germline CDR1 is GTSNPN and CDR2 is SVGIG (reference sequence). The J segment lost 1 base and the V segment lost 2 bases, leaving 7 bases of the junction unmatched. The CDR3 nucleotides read TGTGCCTGGAGTACAAGGACAGGGTTGGCCAAAAACATTCAGTACTTC. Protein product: CAWSTRTGLAKNIQYF.

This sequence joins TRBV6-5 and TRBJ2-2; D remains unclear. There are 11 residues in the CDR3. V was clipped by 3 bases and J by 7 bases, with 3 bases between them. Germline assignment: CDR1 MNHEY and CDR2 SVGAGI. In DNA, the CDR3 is TGTGCCAGCAGTTATCACGGGGAGCTGTTTTTT. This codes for CASSYHGELFF.

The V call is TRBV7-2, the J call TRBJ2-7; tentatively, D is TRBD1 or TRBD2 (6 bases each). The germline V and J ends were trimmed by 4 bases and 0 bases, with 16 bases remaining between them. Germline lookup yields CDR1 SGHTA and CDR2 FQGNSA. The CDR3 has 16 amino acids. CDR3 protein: CASSSNPRGRSYEQYF. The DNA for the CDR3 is TGTGCCAGCAGCTCAAACCCCCGGGGGCGCTCCTACGAGCAGTACTTC.

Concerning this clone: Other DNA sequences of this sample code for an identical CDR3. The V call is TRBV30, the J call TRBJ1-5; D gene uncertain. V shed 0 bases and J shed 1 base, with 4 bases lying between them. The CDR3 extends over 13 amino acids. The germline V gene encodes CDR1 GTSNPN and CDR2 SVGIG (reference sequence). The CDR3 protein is CAWSVQSNQPQHF. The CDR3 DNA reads TGTGCCTGGAGTGTTCAAAGCAATCAGCCCCAGCATTTT.

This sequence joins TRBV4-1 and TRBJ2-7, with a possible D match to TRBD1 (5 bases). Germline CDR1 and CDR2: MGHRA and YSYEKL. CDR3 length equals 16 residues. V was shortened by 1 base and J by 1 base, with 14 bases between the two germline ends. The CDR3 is CASSQVAGRLSYEQYF. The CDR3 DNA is TGCGCCAGCAGCCAAGTGGCAGGGCGTTTATCCTACGAGCAGTACTTC.

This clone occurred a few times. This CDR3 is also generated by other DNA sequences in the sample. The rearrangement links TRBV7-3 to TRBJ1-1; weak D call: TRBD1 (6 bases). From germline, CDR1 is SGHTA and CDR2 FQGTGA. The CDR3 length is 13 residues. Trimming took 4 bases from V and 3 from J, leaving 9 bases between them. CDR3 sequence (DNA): TGTGCCAGCAGCTCACAGGGCTACACTGAAGCTTTCTTT. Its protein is CASSSQGYTEAFF.

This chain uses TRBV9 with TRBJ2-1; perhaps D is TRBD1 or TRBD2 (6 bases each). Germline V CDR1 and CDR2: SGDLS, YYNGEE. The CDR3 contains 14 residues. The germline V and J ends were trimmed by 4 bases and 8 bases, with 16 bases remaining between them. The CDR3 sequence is CASSLDGGRDEQFF. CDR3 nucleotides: TGTGCCAGCAGCTTAGATGGGGGGCGCGATGAGCAGTTCTTC.

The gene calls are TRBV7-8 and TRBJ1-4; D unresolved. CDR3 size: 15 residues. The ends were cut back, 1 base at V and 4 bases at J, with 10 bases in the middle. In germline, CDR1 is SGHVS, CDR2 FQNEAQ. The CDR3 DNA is TGTGCCAGCAGCTTAGGGACTCAACTTAATGAAAAACTGTTTTTT. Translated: CASSLGTQLNEKLFF.

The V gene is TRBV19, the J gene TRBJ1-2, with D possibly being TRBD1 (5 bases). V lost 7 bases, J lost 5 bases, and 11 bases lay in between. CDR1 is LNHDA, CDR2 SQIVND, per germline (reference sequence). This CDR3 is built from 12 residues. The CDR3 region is CASTTGVYGYTF. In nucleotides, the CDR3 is TGTGCCAGTACTACAGGTGTTTATGGCTACACCTTC.